This TCR beta chain was sequenced for a study of T cell responses to AZD1222 COVID-19 vaccine. This CDR3 has 15 amino acids. V lost 5 bases and J lost 4, with 15 bases in between. Looked up from germline, CDR1 is SGHDN and CDR2 is FVKESK. The data were produced by immunoSEQ multiplex PCR, yet TCRdb's version contains in-frame clones alone and is incomplete. The sample carries roughly 150,000 clones, 85% to 95% recorded once. This TCR derives from an adult in good health. The V gene is TRBV14, the J gene TRBJ1-3; D is perhaps TRBD1 (5 bases). Sequencing used peripheral blood, obtained on day 0 of AZD1222 vaccination. The CDR3 is CASSEGVYTGNTIYF. The CDR3 coding sequence is TGTGCCAGCAGCGAAGGGGTTTACACCGGAAACACCATATATTTT.